This TCR beta chain is drawn from a study of identical twins. This clonotype came up many times. The antigen is not known. Template switching created a universal primer site, and the cDNA included unique molecular identifiers. TCRdb fed the 5' RACE reads into MiXCR, producing one record per CDR3 protein. This table has 690,000 or so distinct CDR3 sequences, roughly 6.2% appearing once. V was shortened by 2 bases and J by 0 bases, with 8 bases between the two germline ends. The CDR3 is 14 amino acids. The V gene's germline CDR1 is DFQATT and CDR2 SNEGSKA (reference sequence). General study findings and limits: With monozygotic twins, out-of-frame TCR alpha sharing exceeded what models estimated. Instead of following the same donors, the conclusions were based on cross-sectional statistical analysis. Weaker excess twin sharing was observed in beta out-of-frame sequences.

The TCR comes from a man aged 18 to 29 in good health. The specimen sequenced was naive T cells sorted from blood. V is TRBV20-1 and J is TRBJ2-1; D not certain. The DNA for the CDR3 is TGCAGTGCTAGATCCCGGCACTCCTACAATGAGCAGTTCTTC. Its translation is CSARSRHSYNEQFF.